This TCR beta chain appears in the sequencing data of a study of T cell clonality in common variable immunodeficiency. Points from the study as a whole: Fewer deletions and N-nucleotide insertions were reportedly seen in common variable immunodeficiency TCR beta sequences.

To note about this clone: Its antigen is unidentified. The observed sequence ends 3 residues before the CDR3 terminus, with the missing tail filled in from the germline J gene.

The data were produced by immunoSEQ multiplex PCR, yet TCRdb's version contains in-frame clones alone and is incomplete. The sample has some 19,000 clones, none seen only once. CDR1 SGHDT and CDR2 YYEEEE come from the germline V gene. Trimming took 4 bases from V and 6 from J; bases not matched to a gene: 3. The CDR3 is 13 amino acids. The TCR comes from a human donor with common variable immunodeficiency. The V gene is TRBV5-6, the J gene TRBJ1-5, with 8 bases that match TRBD1. Sequenced: peripheral blood mononuclear cells. CDR3 amino acids: CASSQDRAQPQHF. Incomplete CDR3 DNA: TGTGCCAGCAGCCAGGACAGGGCTCAGCCC.